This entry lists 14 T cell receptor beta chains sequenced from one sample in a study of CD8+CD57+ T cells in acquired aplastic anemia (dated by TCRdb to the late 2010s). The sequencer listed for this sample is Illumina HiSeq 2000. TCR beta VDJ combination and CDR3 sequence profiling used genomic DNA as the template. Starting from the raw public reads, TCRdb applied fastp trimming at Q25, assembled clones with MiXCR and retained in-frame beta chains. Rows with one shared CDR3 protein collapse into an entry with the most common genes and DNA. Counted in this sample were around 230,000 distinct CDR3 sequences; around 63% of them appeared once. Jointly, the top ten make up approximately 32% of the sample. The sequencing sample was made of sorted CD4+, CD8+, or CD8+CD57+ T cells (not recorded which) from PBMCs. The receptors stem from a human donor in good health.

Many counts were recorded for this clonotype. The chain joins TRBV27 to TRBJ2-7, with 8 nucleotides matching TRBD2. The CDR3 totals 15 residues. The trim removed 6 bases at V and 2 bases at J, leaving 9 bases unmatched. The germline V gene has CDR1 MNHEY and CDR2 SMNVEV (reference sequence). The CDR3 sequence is CASSGERETTYEQYF. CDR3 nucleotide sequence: TGTGCCAGCAGCGGGGAGCGGGAGACCACCTACGAGCAGTACTTC.

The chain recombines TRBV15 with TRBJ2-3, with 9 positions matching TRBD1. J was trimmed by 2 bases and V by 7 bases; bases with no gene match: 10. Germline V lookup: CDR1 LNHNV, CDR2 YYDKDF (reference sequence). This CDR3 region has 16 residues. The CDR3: CATIDRGNLHTDTQYF. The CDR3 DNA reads TGTGCCACCATCGACAGGGGGAACCTTCACACAGATACGCAGTATTTT.

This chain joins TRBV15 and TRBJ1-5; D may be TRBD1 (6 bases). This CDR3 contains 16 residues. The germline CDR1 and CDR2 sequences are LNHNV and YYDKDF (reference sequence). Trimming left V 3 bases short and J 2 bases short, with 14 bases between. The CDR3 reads CATSSGGLYGNQPQHF. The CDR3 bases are TGTGCCACCAGCAGCGGGGGGCTATACGGCAATCAGCCCCAGCATTTT.

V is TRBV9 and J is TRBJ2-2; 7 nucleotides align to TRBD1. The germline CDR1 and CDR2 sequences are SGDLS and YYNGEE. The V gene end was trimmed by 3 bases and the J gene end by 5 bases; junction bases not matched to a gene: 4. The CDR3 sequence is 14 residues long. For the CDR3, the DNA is TGTGCCAGCAGCGGGACAGGCCTGACCGGGGAGCTGTTTTTT. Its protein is CASSGTGLTGELFF. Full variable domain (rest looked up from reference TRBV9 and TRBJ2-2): DSGVTQTPKHLITATGQRVTLRCSPRSGDLSVYWYQQSLDQGLQFLIQYYNGEERAKGNILERFSAQQFPDLHSELNLSSLELGDSALYFCASSGTGLTGELFFGEGSRLTVL.

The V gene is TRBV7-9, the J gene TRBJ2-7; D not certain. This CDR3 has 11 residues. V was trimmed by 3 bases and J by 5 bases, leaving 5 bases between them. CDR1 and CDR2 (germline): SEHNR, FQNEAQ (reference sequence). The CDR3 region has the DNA TGTGCCAGCAGCTTGTTCCACGAGCAGTACTTC. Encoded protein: CASSLFHEQYF.

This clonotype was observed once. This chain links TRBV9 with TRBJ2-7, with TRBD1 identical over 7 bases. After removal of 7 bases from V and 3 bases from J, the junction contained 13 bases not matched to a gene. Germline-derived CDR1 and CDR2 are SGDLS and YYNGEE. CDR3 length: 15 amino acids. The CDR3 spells CASSPDRFVGYEQYF. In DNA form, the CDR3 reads TGTGCCAGCTCACCGGACAGGTTTGTAGGCTACGAGCAGTACTTC.

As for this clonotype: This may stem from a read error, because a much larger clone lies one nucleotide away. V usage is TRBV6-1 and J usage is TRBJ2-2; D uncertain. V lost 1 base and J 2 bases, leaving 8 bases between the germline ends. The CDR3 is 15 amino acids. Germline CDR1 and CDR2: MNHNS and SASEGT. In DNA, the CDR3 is TGTGCCAGCAGTGAAGGGATGATCAACACCGGGGAGCTGTTTTTT. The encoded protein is CASSEGMINTGELFF.

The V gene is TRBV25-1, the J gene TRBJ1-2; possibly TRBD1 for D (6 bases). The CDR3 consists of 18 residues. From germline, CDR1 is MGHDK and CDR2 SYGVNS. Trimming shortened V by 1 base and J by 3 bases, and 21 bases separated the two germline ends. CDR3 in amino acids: CASSESGGNRAGYYGYTF. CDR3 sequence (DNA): TGTGCCAGCAGTGAATCGGGGGGAAACAGGGCCGGGTACTATGGCTACACCTTC.

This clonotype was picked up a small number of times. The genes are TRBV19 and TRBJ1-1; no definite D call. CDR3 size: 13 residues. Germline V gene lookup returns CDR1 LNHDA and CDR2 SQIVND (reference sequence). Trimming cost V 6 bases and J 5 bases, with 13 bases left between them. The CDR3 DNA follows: TGTGCCAGTAGCCAAGGAGGAGGAACTGAAGCTTTCTTT. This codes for CASSQGGGTEAFF.

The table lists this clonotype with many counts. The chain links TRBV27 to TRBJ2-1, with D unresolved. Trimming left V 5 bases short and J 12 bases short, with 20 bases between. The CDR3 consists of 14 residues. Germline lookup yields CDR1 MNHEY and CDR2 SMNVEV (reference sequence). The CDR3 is CASSQTGPRLGQFF. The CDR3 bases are TGTGCCAGCAGTCAGACCGGACCTCGATTGGGGCAGTTCTTC.

In DNA form, the CDR3 reads TGTGCCAGCAGCATGGACTGGGCCCGGGACATTCAGTACTTC. Translation: CASSMDWARDIQYF. J is TRBJ2-4 and V is TRBV7-2; tentative D call: TRBD2 (5 bases). The V end was cut by 5 bases, the J end by 8 bases, with 16 bases between. From germline, CDR1 is SGHTA and CDR2 FQGNSA. This CDR3 is built from 14 residues.

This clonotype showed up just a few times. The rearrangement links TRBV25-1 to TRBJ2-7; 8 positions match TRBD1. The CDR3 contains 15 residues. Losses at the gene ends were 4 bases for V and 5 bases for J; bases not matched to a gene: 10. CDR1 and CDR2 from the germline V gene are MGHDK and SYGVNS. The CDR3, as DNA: TGTGCCAGCAGTGGGTGGACAGGGAGTGGGAACGAGCAGTACTTC. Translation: CASSGWTGSGNEQYF.

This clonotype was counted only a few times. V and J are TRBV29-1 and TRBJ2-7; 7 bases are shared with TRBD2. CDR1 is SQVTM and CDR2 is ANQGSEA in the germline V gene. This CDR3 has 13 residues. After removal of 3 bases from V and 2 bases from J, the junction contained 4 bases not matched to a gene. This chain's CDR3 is CSVDGLDAYEQYF. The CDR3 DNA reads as TGCAGCGTTGACGGACTAGATGCCTACGAGCAGTACTTC.

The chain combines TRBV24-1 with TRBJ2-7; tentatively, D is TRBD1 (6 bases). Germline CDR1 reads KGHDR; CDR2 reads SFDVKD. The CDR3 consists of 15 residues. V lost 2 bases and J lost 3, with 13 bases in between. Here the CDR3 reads CATSDSQDRFYEQYF. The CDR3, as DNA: TGTGCCACCAGTGATTCCCAAGACAGGTTCTACGAGCAGTACTTC.